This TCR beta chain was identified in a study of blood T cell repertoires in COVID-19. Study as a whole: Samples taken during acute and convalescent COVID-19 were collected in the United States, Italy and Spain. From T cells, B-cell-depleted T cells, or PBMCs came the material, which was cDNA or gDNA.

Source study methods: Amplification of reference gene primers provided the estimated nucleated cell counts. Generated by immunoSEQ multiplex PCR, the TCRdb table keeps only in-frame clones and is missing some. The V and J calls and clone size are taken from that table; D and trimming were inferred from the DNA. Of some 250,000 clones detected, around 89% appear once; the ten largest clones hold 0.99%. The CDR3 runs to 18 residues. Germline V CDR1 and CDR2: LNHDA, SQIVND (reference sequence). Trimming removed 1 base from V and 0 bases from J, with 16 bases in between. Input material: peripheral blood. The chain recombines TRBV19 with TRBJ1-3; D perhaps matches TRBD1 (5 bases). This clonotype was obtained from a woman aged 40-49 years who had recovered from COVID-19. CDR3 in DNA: TGTGCCAGTAGTATAGGCCGAACCGGGGGATCCTCTGGAAACACCATATATTTT. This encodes CASSIGRTGGSSGNTIYF.